The 15 T cell receptor beta chains below come from one sample, sequenced in a study of T cells in Graves' hyperthyroidism and ophthalmopathy. RNA transcripts gave rise to amplified TCR beta CDR3 regions. HTBI primers drove first-round RT-PCR of the TCR CDR3. TCRdb analysed the multiplex PCR reads with MiXCR anew, one entry per CDR3 protein. Of fewer than 400,000 distinct CDR3 sequences listed, over 12% were seen once; the top ten hold approximately 27%. The sample taken for sequencing was blood. The source is a man aged 45 to 65 with Graves' ophthalmopathy.

This chain links TRBV2 with TRBJ2-1; 8 bases map to TRBD2. Trimming took 8 bases from V and 4 from J; bases not matched to a gene: 31. The V gene's germline CDR1 is SNHLY and CDR2 FYNNEI. This CDR3 is built from 22 residues. CDR3 amino acids: CASSPGRSGSSIASWAYNEQFF. The CDR3 DNA reads TGTGCCAGCTCACCGGGAAGAAGCGGGAGCTCCATTGCATCCTGGGCTTACAATGAGCAGTTCTTC.

The chain couples TRBV27 to TRBJ2-4; no clear D gene. The V end was cut by 5 bases, the J end by 0 bases, with 20 bases between. Germline V gives CDR1 MNHEY, CDR2 SMNVEV (reference sequence). The CDR3 extends over 18 amino acids. CDR3 amino acids: CASSPARLGIGAKNIQYF. The CDR3 DNA follows: TGTGCCAGCAGTCCCGCCAGGCTAGGAATAGGAGCCAAAAACATTCAGTACTTC.

This clonotype was seen at least ten times. The CDR3 here is CASSLVWASEFTQYF. The CDR3, as DNA: TGTGCCAGCAGCTTAGTTTGGGCTTCCGAGTTTACCCAGTACTTC. The chain carries TRBV11-2 and TRBJ2-5; D is ambiguous. This CDR3 has 15 residues. CDR1 is SGHAT, CDR2 FQNNGV, per germline. V dropped 1 base and J dropped 8 bases, with 17 bases sitting between them.

The chain combines TRBV19 with TRBJ2-7; 11 bases line up with TRBD2. Germline assignment: CDR1 LNHDA and CDR2 SQIVND (reference sequence). This CDR3 has 15 amino acids. J gave up 4 bases and V 3 bases, and 5 bases lay outside the gene matches. The CDR3 is CASSMVTSGSYEQYF. In nucleotides, the CDR3 is TGTGCCAGTAGTATGGTCACTAGCGGGAGTTACGAGCAGTACTTC.

The chain recombines TRBV7-9 with TRBJ1-3; D not resolved. Germline V gene sequence: CDR1 SEHNR, CDR2 FQNEAQ (reference sequence). Deletions cut 5 bases from V and 2 bases from J, with 16 bases between. The CDR3 extends over 16 amino acids. CDR3 DNA: TGTGCCAGCAGCCCCCGGACCTCCGAAGCTGGAAACACCATATATTTT. It specifies CASSPRTSEAGNTIYF.

This clonotype was seen more than once but under ten times. This sequence joins TRBV7-2 and TRBJ1-2; D gene unclear. Germline V gene sequence: CDR1 SGHTA, CDR2 FQGNSA. This CDR3 region has 15 residues. V gave up 4 bases and J gave up 4 bases, with 16 bases separating them. In DNA, the CDR3 is TGTGCCAGCAGCTCCCCTAATCGGGAAGGCTATGGCTACACCTTC. It yields the protein CASSSPNREGYGYTF.

In this sample, this clonotype turned up many times. This sequence joins TRBV20-1 and TRBJ2-1; no firm D call. Trimming took off 4 bases at V and 9 bases at J, with 16 bases between the two ends. CDR1 is DFQATT, CDR2 SNEGSKA, per germline (reference sequence). The CDR3 runs 13 residues. CDR3 bases: TGCAGTGCTAAAGTCCGGACCTCTGGTGAGCAGTTCTTC. This sequence encodes CSAKVRTSGEQFF.

This clonotype was picked up many times. In DNA, the CDR3 is TGTGCCAGCAGTGGAGACCACCCCCGGCAGTTCTTC. Translated: CASSGDHPRQFF. The chain is built from TRBV6-1 and TRBJ2-1; D is undetermined. Germline V gives CDR1 MNHNS, CDR2 SASEGT. The ends were cut back, 4 bases at V and 12 bases at J, with 13 bases in the middle. The CDR3 is 12 residues long.

The chain combines TRBV20-1 with TRBJ2-6; D is perhaps TRBD1 (6 bases). The CDR3 consists of 14 residues. Trimming stripped 6 bases from V and 0 bases from J, with 9 bases between. Germline V gene lookup returns CDR1 DFQATT and CDR2 SNEGSKA (reference sequence). This CDR3 reads CSAWTVSGANVLTF. DNA for the CDR3: TGCAGTGCATGGACAGTCTCTGGGGCCAACGTCCTGACTTTC.

This chain links TRBV4-1 with TRBJ2-7, with TRBD2 matching over 7 bases. Per germline, CDR1 MGHRA and CDR2 YSYEKL. The CDR3 length is 18 residues. The J segment lost 2 bases and the V segment lost 2 bases, leaving 15 bases of the junction unmatched. The CDR3 nucleotides read TGCGCCAGCAGCCAAAGCTTGTGGAGCGGGATAGGTGCCTACGAGCAGTACTTC. This gives the protein CASSQSLWSGIGAYEQYF.

The chain recombines TRBV27 with TRBJ2-7; 10 bases map to TRBD1. Germline V CDR1 and CDR2: MNHEY, SMNVEV (reference sequence). V lost 2 bases and J lost 6; bases outside the gene matches: 10. CDR3 length: 16 amino acids. The CDR3 bases are TGTGCCAGCAGTTTAAAGTTGGGACAGGGGAAAGGCGAGCAGTACTTC. Its protein is CASSLKLGQGKGEQYF.

This clonotype was seen repeatedly, ten times or more. The V and J genes are TRBV7-9 and TRBJ2-3; D is unresolved. The germline V gene encodes CDR1 SEHNR and CDR2 FQNEAQ (reference sequence). The CDR3 consists of 14 residues. V dropped 2 bases and J dropped 4 bases, with 10 bases sitting between them. The CDR3 sequence: CASSLNHRADTQYF. The CDR3 DNA sequence: TGTGCCAGCAGCTTAAACCATAGGGCAGATACGCAGTATTTT.

Notes on this clonotype: A much larger clone differs by one base, so this may be a read error. This chain links TRBV19 with TRBJ2-7; tentative D call: TRBD1 (6 bases). The V and J ends lost 5 bases and 2 bases respectively, with 16 bases between them. The germline V gene has CDR1 LNHDA and CDR2 SQIVND (reference sequence). There are 15 residues in the CDR3. In DNA form, the CDR3 reads TGTGCCAGTAGTGAGCTCGGACAGCCGCCCTACGAGCAGTACTTC. Its translation: CASSELGQPPYEQYF.

The chain joins TRBV6-5 to TRBJ2-7; D is unresolved. V lost 4 bases, J lost 0 bases, and 7 bases lay in between. The length of the CDR3 is 13 residues. The germline CDR1 and CDR2 sequences are MNHEY and SVGAGI. The CDR3 spells CASSSAASYEQYF. DNA of the CDR3: TGTGCCAGCAGTTCCGCAGCCTCCTACGAGCAGTACTTC.

This clonotype was counted a few times. V gene TRBV19 combines with J gene TRBJ2-3; possible D gene TRBD2, 6 bases. Trimming pared 5 bases from V and 0 bases from J, leaving 15 bases between. CDR1 and CDR2 (germline): LNHDA, SQIVND (reference sequence). The CDR3 covers 16 residues. CDR3 in amino acids: CASSFNRGGSTDTQYF. DNA of the CDR3: TGTGCCAGTAGTTTTAACCGGGGAGGAAGCACAGATACGCAGTATTTT.